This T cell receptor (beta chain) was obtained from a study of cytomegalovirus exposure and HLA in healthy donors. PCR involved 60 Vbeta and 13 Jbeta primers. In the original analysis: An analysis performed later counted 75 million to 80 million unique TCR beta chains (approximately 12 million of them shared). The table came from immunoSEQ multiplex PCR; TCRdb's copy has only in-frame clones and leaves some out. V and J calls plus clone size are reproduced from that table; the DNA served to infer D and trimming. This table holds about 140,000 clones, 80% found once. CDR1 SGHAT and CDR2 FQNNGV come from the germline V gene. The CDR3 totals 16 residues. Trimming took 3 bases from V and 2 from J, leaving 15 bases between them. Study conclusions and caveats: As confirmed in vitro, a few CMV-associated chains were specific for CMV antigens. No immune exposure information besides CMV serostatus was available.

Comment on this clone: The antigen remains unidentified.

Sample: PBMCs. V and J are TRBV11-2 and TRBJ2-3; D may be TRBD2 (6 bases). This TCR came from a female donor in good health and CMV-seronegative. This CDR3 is CASSLGGGTTTDTQYF. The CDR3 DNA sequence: TGTGCCAGCAGCTTGGGAGGCGGGACCACCACAGATACGCAGTATTTT.